What follows are 15 T cell receptor beta chains derived from one specimen sequenced in a study of response to subunit inactivated influenza vaccine. Each CDR3 protein gets one entry after TCRdb re-called the RT-PCR reads with MiXCR. Among about 480,000 distinct CDR3 sequences listed, 13% were seen once. The source was PBMCs from blood, collected about 40 days after vaccination. The source of these receptors is a man aged 50-60 years who received an inactivated influenza vaccine.

This clonotype has ten or more counts. The chain combines TRBV7-9 with TRBJ2-7; weak D call: TRBD1 (6 bases). Trimming took off 1 base at V and 1 base at J, with 11 bases between the two ends. CDR1 is SEHNR and CDR2 is FQNEAQ in the germline V gene (reference sequence). The CDR3 is 15 residues long. The CDR3, as DNA: TGTGCCAGCAGCTTAGGGGGTGGACAGTCCTACGAGCAGTACTTC. Encoded protein: CASSLGGGQSYEQYF.

Remarks on this clonotype: A read error may be the cause here, since a much bigger clone is one base away. The genes are TRBV28 and TRBJ2-5; D gene unclear. CDR1 is MDHEN, CDR2 SYDVKM, per germline. Trimming removed 3 bases from V and 5 bases from J, with 19 bases in between. The CDR3 spans 16 residues. This CDR3 is CASSLGGSWRRETQYF. The CDR3 coding sequence is TGTGCCAGCAGTTTGGGTGGTAGCTGGAGACGGGAGACCCAGTACTTC.

This clonotype has only a few counts. This sequence joins TRBV9 and TRBJ2-5, with TRBD2 matching 8 bases. Per germline, CDR1 SGDLS and CDR2 YYNGEE. The V gene end was trimmed by 3 bases and the J gene end by 4 bases; junction bases not matched to a gene: 11. The CDR3 spans 16 residues. The CDR3 DNA is TGTGCCAGCAGCGCCCAACCAGCGGGAGCGGGAGAGACCCAGTACTTC. Residues: CASSAQPAGAGETQYF.

This clonotype showed up just a few times. J is TRBJ2-3 and V is TRBV15; D is possibly TRBD1 (5 bases). The V gene lost 0 bases and the J gene lost 4 bases, with 8 bases spanning the gap. Germline V gives CDR1 LNHNV, CDR2 YYDKDF (reference sequence). The CDR3 runs to 14 residues. This chain's CDR3 is CATSREGAADTQYF. The DNA for the CDR3 is TGTGCCACCAGCAGAGAAGGGGCAGCAGATACGCAGTATTTT.

This clonotype was seen only a few times. V usage is TRBV7-9 and J usage is TRBJ2-3, with 7 nucleotides matching TRBD2. This CDR3 region has 15 residues. Germline V gives CDR1 SEHNR, CDR2 FQNEAQ (reference sequence). The V segment lost 1 base and the J segment 5 bases; nucleotides outside the gene matches: 6. In DNA, the CDR3 is TGTGCCAGCAGCTTAGGACTAGCAGTCCTAGATACGCAGTATTTT. Translating gives CASSLGLAVLDTQYF.

This clonotype has only a few counts. J is TRBJ2-7 and V is TRBV20-1, with D possibly TRBD1 on 6 matching bases. The CDR3 sequence is 13 residues long. Looked up from germline, CDR1 is DFQATT and CDR2 is SNEGSKA (reference sequence). V shed 3 bases and J shed 0 bases, with 9 bases lying between them. The CDR3 nucleotides read TGCAGTGCTAGCCCAGGGGTCTCCTACGAGCAGTACTTC. Its translation is CSASPGVSYEQYF.

This chain joins TRBV6-1 and TRBJ1-4; D is perhaps TRBD1 (6 bases). This CDR3 is built from 18 residues. CDR1 is MNHNS and CDR2 is SASEGT in the germline V gene. V lost 6 bases and J 8 bases, leaving 28 bases between the germline ends. The CDR3 nucleotides are TGTGCCAGCAGCCAAAGGAACCGGGACACCCGTATTGGGGAAAAACTGTTTTTT. Its protein is CASSQRNRDTRIGEKLFF.

The rearrangement uses TRBV6-5 and TRBJ2-1; D may be TRBD2 (5 bases). The CDR3 covers 15 residues. The germline V gene has CDR1 MNHEY and CDR2 SVGAGI. The ends were cut back, 3 bases at V and 0 bases at J, with 9 bases in the middle. The CDR3 bases are TGTGCCAGCAGTTATACTAGGAGCTCCTACAATGAGCAGTTCTTC. This encodes CASSYTRSSYNEQFF.

The rearrangement links TRBV5-5 to TRBJ2-7, with 7 bases matching TRBD2. This CDR3 has 15 amino acids. Looked up from germline, CDR1 is SGHKS and CDR2 is YYEKEE (reference sequence). The junction had 10 bases not matched to a gene; V was cut back by 1 base and J by 6 bases. The CDR3: CASSLRGSLQSEQYF. CDR3 sequence (DNA): TGTGCCAGCAGCTTGCGCGGGAGCTTACAATCCGAGCAGTACTTC.

This clonotype was counted ten times or more. The V and J genes are TRBV2 and TRBJ2-1; D is unclear. V was pared by 7 bases and J by 5 bases, with 21 bases between. Germline V gene lookup returns CDR1 SNHLY and CDR2 FYNNEI. The CDR3 is made up of 16 amino acids. The CDR3 loop is CASNAGILRNDNEQFF. As DNA, the CDR3 is TGTGCCAGCAATGCCGGTATCCTCCGGAACGACAATGAGCAGTTCTTC.

This clonotype has only a few counts. The chain couples TRBV5-1 to TRBJ1-4; D might be TRBD1 (5 bases). Germline V gene data show CDR1 as SGHRS and CDR2 as YFSETQ. CDR3 length equals 15 residues. V lost 5 bases to trimming and J lost 11 bases, with 22 bases between them. CDR3 DNA: TGCGCCAGCAGGCAGCCCGGGACGGAGGAATCCAAACTGTTTTTT. It is translated as CASRQPGTEESKLFF.

This clonotype was observed at least ten times. V usage is TRBV29-1 and J usage is TRBJ2-1; TRBD1 might be the D (6 bases). The V gene's germline CDR1 is SQVTM and CDR2 ANQGSEA. Between the trimmed V and J ends, which lost 5 bases and 3 bases, there was a span of 17 bases. This CDR3 has 15 amino acids. CDR3: CSVPKPGHFYNEQFF. The CDR3 DNA follows: TGCAGCGTTCCCAAACCGGGACACTTCTACAATGAGCAGTTCTTC.

On this clonotype itself: Relative to the germline gene, one junction end is altered; a read error may explain this. This chain connects TRBV24-1 to TRBJ2-7, with D perhaps matching TRBD2 (5 bases). The length of the CDR3 is 15 residues. CDR1 and CDR2 (germline): KGHDR, SFDVKD. CDR3 amino acids: CTTSEARSPNRGQYF. The CDR3 nucleotides read TGTACCACCAGTGAGGCGCGGTCTCCTAATCGGGGGCAGTACTTC.

A few counts support this clonotype. The chain joins TRBV7-3 to TRBJ2-1; TRBD2 matches 7 bases. CDR3 size: 15 residues. Germline V gives CDR1 SGHTA, CDR2 FQGTGA. The V and J ends lost 2 bases and 6 bases, in that order; junction bases with no gene match: 7. The CDR3 spells CASSLVAGDPNEQFF. The CDR3 coding sequence is TGTGCCAGCAGCTTAGTTGCGGGAGACCCCAATGAGCAGTTCTTC. The variable domain in full, with the rest retrieved from reference TRBV7-3 and TRBJ2-1, is GAGVSQTPSNKVTEKGKYVELRCDPISGHTALYWYRQSLGQGPEFLIYFQGTGAADDSGLPNDRFFAVRPEGSVSTLKIQRTERGDSAVYLCASSLVAGDPNEQFFGPGTRLTVL.

This clonotype was seen many times. The V and J genes are TRBV10-3 and TRBJ2-2; D unclear. The CDR3 has 13 residues. The V gene lost 6 bases and the J gene lost 7 bases, with 12 bases spanning the gap. Germline loops: CDR1 ENHRY, CDR2 SYGVKD. CDR3 sequence reads: CAIREPAGGELFF. The CDR3 DNA reads as TGTGCCATCAGGGAGCCAGCTGGCGGGGAGCTGTTTTTT.